This T cell receptor beta chain was identified during a study of blood T cells in healthy people across ages. The V and J ends lost 4 bases and 1 base, in that order; junction bases with no gene match: 9. The CDR3 sequence is 17 residues long. Per germline, CDR1 MNHNS and CDR2 SASEGT. The use of a sample-barcoded 5' primer and a J-beta primer mix characterized a second PCR of roughly 7 to 11 cycles. Unique molecular identifiers of 12 random nucleotides labeled each cDNA. TCRdb redid the calling of the 5' RACE reads with MiXCR, one entry per CDR3 protein. In the table there are about 1.4 million distinct CDR3 sequences, approximately 60% of which are singletons.

The receptor's source is a man younger than 35 in good health. The J gene is TRBJ1-5, the V gene TRBV6-1; 8 bases align to TRBD1. The sequencing input was blood. Here the CDR3 reads CASSGLGQGASNQPQHF. Here the CDR3 DNA reads TGTGCCAGCAGTGGGCTGGGGCAGGGGGCCAGCAATCAGCCCCAGCATTTT.